Sequencing of this T cell receptor (beta chain) was carried out in a study of regulatory T cells in long-lasting Graves disease (dated by TCRdb to the early 2020s). About the study as a whole: Antithyroid drugs had been taken for less than 3 months by newly diagnosed Graves' disease patients. Persistent Graves' disease patients were compared with newly diagnosed Graves' disease patients by peripheral blood TCR sequencing and RNA sequencing. The study was conducted in China and was registered as a clinical trial. TCR sequencing covered around 13 persistent and around 20 newly diagnosed Graves' disease patients, some 33 samples in total.

The time point tag for this specimen amounts to: newly diagnosed GD, antithyroid drugs for less than 3 months. RNA was extracted from PBMCs in TRIzol for both TCR sequencing and RNA sequencing. The diagnosis of Graves' disease was made according to American Thyroid Association guidelines. Patients for the study were recruited at an endocrinology department in Xi'an, China. Each patient gave 8.5 to 9.5 milliliters of peripheral blood, collected in an EDTA anticoagulant tube. Ficoll Paque Plus density gradient separation was used to isolate PBMCs, and no further T cell sorting was done. An Agilent 2100 Bioanalyzer and agarose gel were used to assess RNA quality, and a NanoDrop 2000 was used to measure RNA concentration. This clonotype occurred many times. Its recognized antigen is unknown. No quality values exist for individual bases; no much larger clone is one base distant. Looking up the germline V gene yields CDR1 SGHRS and CDR2 YFSETQ. V loses 5 bases, J loses 3 bases, and the germline ends lie 14 bases apart. The CDR3 has 14 amino acids, counting the end cysteine and phenylalanine. The CDR3 DNA has 42 bases and is translated from base 1.

Library creation used multiplex PCR. Sequencing was carried out with an Illumina HiSeq 4000. TCR beta libraries were built with iRepertoire HTBI primers and Arm-PCR amplification of CDR3 regions. Gel purification was performed on PCR products prior to sequencing. As for how the authors treated the data: A total of around 66 TRBV and some 15 TRBJ segments were identified across samples and were used for gene usage analysis of CDR3 amino acid clonotypes. COPE and FqMerger were used to merge the filtered high-quality paired reads into contigs. BLAST was used to align contigs to IMGT TRBV, TRBD and TRBJ reference genes, with CDR3 defined following IMGT. Any clonotype with a frequency above 0.1% was classified as a highly expanded clone. Shannon entropy served as the measure of repertoire diversity, while the Gini coefficient captured V-J evenness. Public clonotypes were defined as clonotypes shared by more than one individual. TCRdb handled the public reads itself, with Q25 trimming in fastp and clone calling in MiXCR, and kept productive beta chains. One record per CDR3 amino acid sequence lists the most common genes and DNA. For this entry, the V and J calls and clone size follow TCRdb and not the study's own pipeline. The table for this sample lists under 800,000 distinct CDR3 sequences; about 16% of them were counted only once. The ten biggest clones cover roughly 18% of the sample.

The study at large found these results: Patients with persistent disease shared more public clonotypes (around 2,500) than newly diagnosed patients did (more than 900). As a limitation, the authors acknowledged that the small sample size may reduce accuracy. Only peripheral blood was studied, because thyroid tissue, the primary lesion, was inaccessible. Compared with newly diagnosed patients, patients with persistent Graves' disease had lower TCR Shannon entropy and fewer highly expanded clones, which suggests clonal expansion. Only the TCR beta chain was sequenced and analyzed. Persistent disease showed preferential use of TRBV28, TRBJ1-2 and TRBJ2-5, whereas newly diagnosed disease favored TRBV20-1 and TRBJ2-1.

These sequences were also reported in another study, on T cells in Graves' hyperthyroidism and ophthalmopathy. Per that second paper: Graves' hyperthyroidism was defined as stable when no progression to ophthalmopathy occurred over 18 months of follow-up. The hyperthyroidism patients were between 18 and 65 years old and newly diagnosed, with a disease duration of less than 2 months. Any patient with an uncontrolled infection, another autoimmune disease, pregnancy or lactation was excluded. Clinical symptoms, serum thyroxine and TRAb, thyroid ultrasound, and orbital computed tomography formed the basis for the diagnoses. The first round of RT-PCR for the TCR CDR3 was performed with the HTBI primer set and the Qiagen OneStep RT-PCR kit. Most expanded thyroid clonotypes (frequency above 0.001) were also detected in blood, suggesting blood repertoires may reflect thyroid immune responses. A model built on a 13 V-J signature distinguished ophthalmopathy from stable hyperthyroidism, reaching about 89% sensitivity and about 81% specificity in cross-validation and 80%/75% in testing. In validation, progression to ophthalmopathy was predicted by the model with 70.59% sensitivity and approximately 78% specificity, a median of approximately 6.5 months before onset. To identify TCR V-J signatures that set the groups apart, the researchers used a discovery cohort of about a hundred patients, made up of approximately 43 with Graves' ophthalmopathy and 57 with stable Graves' hyperthyroidism. Prospective prediction of ophthalmopathy was tested in an independent validation cohort of approximately 19 hyperthyroidism patients and approximately 17 patients who later progressed to ophthalmopathy. For training and testing, the 100 or so patients in the discovery cohort were randomly divided in a 7:3 ratio. The study also compared thyroid tissue and blood T-cell repertoires from over 5 Graves' hyperthyroidism patients. After sampling, hyperthyroidism patients received methimazole starting at 30 mg daily, and ophthalmopathy patients received high-dose intravenous methylprednisolone. Libraries were constructed in a second round of multiplex PCR, after which size selection and purification were performed. The libraries were sequenced on an Illumina HiSeq2000 using paired-end 100 bp reads. SOAPnuke was used to process the raw data, with reads discarded if the reads contained adapters or uncalled bases, had a mean Phred below 15, or lacked an exact constant-primer or identifier match. High-quality paired reads were merged using COPE v1.2.5, and each unique nucleotide sequence was defined as a clonotype. MiTCR v1.1 was used to align the clonotypes against IMGT TRBV, TRBD and TRBJ reference segments. The analysis was restricted to V-J combinations with a frequency above 0.0001, which together covered 99.2% of the repertoires. A TCS score was defined as the ratio between F50 (clonal expansion) and ExV (chaos), using BLOSUM62-based TCRdist between CDR3 peptides within each V-J. Welch's t-statistics and random forest reduced roughly 530 V-J features to 10 to 15, which were used in a naive Bayes classifier (R e1071). No statistical method was used to fix the sample size in advance, and group allocation was not hidden from the investigators. The paper reports TCR Vbeta CDR3 sequencing of approximately 130 peripheral blood samples: around 45 ophthalmopathy, over 70 hyperthyroidism and around 17 progressor patients.

Source: peripheral blood mononuclear cells (PBMCs), taken at new diagnosis, from a patient treated with antithyroid drugs. The chain couples TRBV5-1 to TRBJ1-2; TRBD1 is possibly the D segment (5 matching bases). The receptor was derived from a woman in her twenties or thirties with Graves disease. Donor details come from another sample of the same person, matched by shared clones. This receptor carries the CDR3 CASSYDSYYYGYTF. The DNA reads TGCGCCAGCAGTTACGACAGCTACTACTATGGCTACACCTTC.